What follows describes a single T cell receptor (beta chain). The CDR3 is made up of 13 amino acids. The germline CDR1 and CDR2 sequences are SQVTM and ANQGSEA. The V segment lost 4 bases and the J segment 2 bases; nucleotides outside the gene matches: 2. This sample is drawn from a study of T cells in localized non-small cell lung cancer. Repertoires were generated with immunoSEQ multiplex PCR, while TCRdb's copy carries only in-frame clones and drops some. The sample has about 1,900 clones; roughly 23% are singletons. The receptor's source is a female donor older than 55 with stage II squamous cell lung carcinoma. This chain uses TRBV29-1 with TRBJ1-5, with 7 bases aligning to TRBD1. The specimen was lung tumor tissue, collected before any cancer treatment. The CDR3 sequence is CSVATGGNQPQHF. The CDR3 DNA follows: TGCAGCGTTGCAACAGGGGGCAATCAGCCCCAGCATTTT.